The 17 T cell receptor beta chains presented below share a single source sample, sequenced in a study of somatic mutations in cytotoxic T cells in rheumatoid arthritis. Using immunoSEQ multiplex PCR, the repertoire was profiled, and TCRdb retains in-frame clones only, with some absent. The sample records about 26,000 clones, roughly 87% being singletons. The specimen was CD8+ T cells sorted from blood. The receptors here all came from a man between 45 and 60 years old in good health.

This clone was counted a single time. The chain has TRBV13 and TRBJ2-1, with 12 bases aligning to TRBD2. This CDR3 contains 14 residues. Trimming removed 4 bases from V and 8 bases from J; junction bases left unmatched: 3. Germline V gene sequence: CDR1 PRHDT, CDR2 FYEKMQ (reference sequence). CDR3 protein: CASSSPSGGDEQFF. The CDR3 DNA is TGTGCCAGCAGCTCCCCTAGCGGGGGGGATGAGCAGTTCTTC.

This clone was seen a single time. The chain is built from TRBV27 and TRBJ2-7; 11 bases are a match to TRBD2. With 0 bases clipped from V and 5 bases from J, the junction kept 9 bases outside the gene matches. Per germline, CDR1 MNHEY and CDR2 SMNVEV (reference sequence). The length of the CDR3 is 17 residues. The CDR3 is CASSLSSLGLAEHEQYF. The CDR3 nucleotides read TGTGCCAGCAGTTTATCTTCGTTGGGACTAGCGGAACACGAGCAGTACTTC.

The V gene is TRBV7-3, the J gene TRBJ2-7, with 8 positions matching TRBD1. The CDR3 covers 14 residues. The trim removed 5 bases at V and 3 bases at J, leaving 6 bases unmatched. Per the germline V gene, CDR1 is SGHTA and CDR2 is FQGTGA. CDR3 nucleotide sequence: TGTGCCAGCAGCGACAGGGGCCTCGTCTACGAGCAGTACTTC. Protein sequence: CASSDRGLVYEQYF.

The chain has TRBV7-2 and TRBJ2-5, with no clear D. CDR3 length: 17 amino acids. CDR1 is SGHTA, CDR2 FQGNSA, per germline. V was cut by 5 bases and J by 1 base, with 20 bases left in between. Here the CDR3 reads CASSPVRVYLGQETQYF. Here the CDR3 DNA reads TGTGCCAGCAGCCCCGTCCGGGTTTACCTTGGCCAAGAGACCCAGTACTTC.

V gene TRBV7-2 combines with J gene TRBJ2-7; 9 bases are a match to TRBD2. V lost 2 bases to trimming and J lost 3 bases; unmatched junction nucleotides: 11. This CDR3 comprises 17 residues. Germline V lookup: CDR1 SGHTA, CDR2 FQGNSA. Written as DNA, the CDR3 is TGTGCCAGCAGCTTATTATCCATAGCGGGAGCTCGCTACGAGCAGTACTTC. Translation gives CASSLLSIAGARYEQYF.

The CDR3 DNA reads TGTGCCAGCAGTGGGACCAATGAGCAGTTCTTC. Amino acids: CASSGTNEQFF. The gene calls are TRBV25-1 and TRBJ2-1, with D uncertain. Germline V gene sequence: CDR1 MGHDK, CDR2 SYGVNS. This CDR3 contains 11 residues. Trimming took off 4 bases at V and 6 bases at J, with 4 bases between the two ends. The complete variable domain, with remaining parts taken from reference TRBV25-1 and TRBJ2-1, reads EADIYQTPRYLVIGTGKKITLECSQTMGHDKMYWYQQDPGMELHLIHYSYGVNSTEKGDLSSESTVSRIRTEHFPLTLESARPSHTSQYLCASSGTNEQFFGPGTRLTVL.

The chain recombines TRBV4-1 with TRBJ1-2; unclear D gene. Germline V gene data show CDR1 as MGHRA and CDR2 as YSYEKL. Deletions cut 5 bases from V and 3 bases from J, with 13 bases between. This CDR3 is built from 14 residues. CDR3 sequence reads: CASSYTGSHYGYTF. In DNA form, the CDR3 reads TGCGCCAGCAGCTATACCGGGAGCCACTATGGCTACACCTTC.

The chain links TRBV7-8 to TRBJ2-5; 8 positions agree with TRBD2. This CDR3 has 17 amino acids. V shed 4 bases, J shed 7 bases, and the junction held 17 bases outside the gene matches. Germline CDR1 and CDR2: SGHVS and FQNEAQ. The DNA for the CDR3 is TGTGCCAGCAGCTATAATTTTGTAGCGGGACCGGATGGGACCCAGTACTTC. Translated, it gives CASSYNFVAGPDGTQYF.

The J gene is TRBJ2-7, the V gene TRBV2; D perhaps matches TRBD2 (5 bases). The CDR3 extends over 15 amino acids. Germline V gives CDR1 SNHLY, CDR2 FYNNEI. V lost 3 bases and J lost 0, with 12 bases in between. CDR3 sequence: CASSELRETSYEQYF. In nucleotides, the CDR3 is TGTGCCAGCAGTGAGCTAAGGGAGACCTCCTACGAGCAGTACTTC.

The chain joins TRBV13 to TRBJ2-7; D gene unclear. Trimming pared 0 bases from V and 1 base from J, leaving 10 bases between. CDR1 is PRHDT, CDR2 FYEKMQ, per germline (reference sequence). The CDR3 runs 15 residues. The CDR3 is CASSLGRTESYEQYF. Here the CDR3 DNA reads TGTGCCAGCAGCTTAGGTAGGACGGAATCCTACGAGCAGTACTTC.

The rearrangement joins TRBV6-1 to TRBJ2-3; D not certain. Deletions cut 1 base from V and 2 bases from J, with 10 bases between. Germline V gene sequence: CDR1 MNHNS, CDR2 SASEGT. This CDR3 spans 15 amino acids. CDR3 nucleotide sequence: TGTGCCAGCAGTGAAGTGAGATTTTCCACAGATACGCAGTATTTT. Protein: CASSEVRFSTDTQYF.

V is TRBV6-1 and J is TRBJ1-2; 11 bases map to TRBD1. CDR3 length equals 16 residues. Trimming at V came to 4 bases and at J to 6 bases, leaving 10 bases not matched to a gene. The V gene's germline CDR1 is MNHNS and CDR2 SASEGT. The CDR3 region is CASSVSDRGLVDGYTF. The CDR3 coding sequence is TGTGCCAGCAGTGTATCGGACAGGGGGCTAGTAGATGGCTACACCTTC.

The rearrangement joins TRBV13 to TRBJ2-1, with 8 positions matching TRBD2. Trimming cost V 1 base and J 4 bases; bases outside gene matches: 3. This CDR3 spans 15 amino acids. Per the germline V gene, CDR1 is PRHDT and CDR2 is FYEKMQ (reference sequence). The chain's CDR3 is CASSLVREGYNEQFF. The CDR3 DNA reads TGTGCCAGCAGCTTAGTTCGGGAGGGGTACAATGAGCAGTTCTTC.

The chain uses TRBV2 and TRBJ1-2; D is unresolved. CDR1 is SNHLY, CDR2 FYNNEI, per germline. Trimming took 8 bases from V and 7 from J, leaving 11 bases between them. The length of the CDR3 is 11 residues. CDR3 protein: CASVGGVGYTF. The CDR3 DNA is TGTGCCAGCGTTGGTGGGGTTGGCTACACCTTC.

CDR3 region: CASTYGEKLFF. In DNA, the CDR3 is TGTGCCAGTACTTACGGCGAAAAACTGTTTTTT. The chain is built from TRBV19 and TRBJ1-4, with D unresolved. The CDR3 loop spans 11 amino acids. CDR1 and CDR2 (germline): LNHDA, SQIVND (reference sequence). V lost 7 bases and J 8 bases, leaving 8 bases between the germline ends.

The rearrangement links TRBV6-6 to TRBJ2-5, with a tentative D call TRBD2 (5 bases). This CDR3 is 13 amino acids long. Trimming took 7 bases from V and 5 from J, leaving 14 bases between them. Germline values: CDR1 MNHNY, CDR2 SVGAGI (reference sequence). The DNA for the CDR3 is TGTGCCAGCACTTCCCTACTAGGGGAGACCCAGTACTTC. It encodes CASTSLLGETQYF.

This clone has just a few counts. This chain joins TRBV6-5 and TRBJ1-2, with a weak D call TRBD1 (5 bases). V was shortened by 2 bases and J by 3 bases, with 7 bases between the two germline ends. This CDR3 spans 13 amino acids. CDR1 and CDR2 from the germline V gene are MNHEY and SVGAGI. CDR3 nucleotide sequence: TGTGCCAGCAGTTACGGGGCACACTATGGCTACACCTTC. It is translated as CASSYGAHYGYTF.